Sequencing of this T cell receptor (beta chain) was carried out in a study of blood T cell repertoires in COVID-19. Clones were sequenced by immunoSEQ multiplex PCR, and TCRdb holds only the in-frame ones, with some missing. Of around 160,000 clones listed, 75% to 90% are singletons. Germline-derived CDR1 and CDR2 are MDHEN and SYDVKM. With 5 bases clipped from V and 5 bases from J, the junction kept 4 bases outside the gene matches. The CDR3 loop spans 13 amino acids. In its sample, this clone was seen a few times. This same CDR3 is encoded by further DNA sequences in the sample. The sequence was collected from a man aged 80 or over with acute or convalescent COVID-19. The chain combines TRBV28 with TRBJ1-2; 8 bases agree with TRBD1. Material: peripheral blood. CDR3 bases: TGTGCCAGCAGTCCCCGACAGGGGTATGGCTACACCTTC. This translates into CASSPRQGYGYTF.